These 21 T cell receptor beta chains originate from one sample sequenced in a study of OX40 agonist ivuxolimab in advanced cancers. The protocol used for the library was the immunoSEQ multiplex PCR assay. This is the immuneACCESS table as TCRdb keeps it, with only in-frame sequences that have V and J called. A part of the clones is gone; compared with another copy, unresolved V genes explain less than half, and the rest is unexplained. This sample has about 18,000 clones in its table, and approximately 80% of those were observed once. The leading ten clones occupy roughly 15% of the sample. Sequenced material: CD4+ or CD8+ T cells sorted from blood, taken in a trial of the OX40 agonist ivuxolimab. The receptor source for this set is an adult with an advanced solid tumor such as melanoma, head and neck, liver or kidney cancer.

This clone was detected once. The chain couples TRBV4-1 to TRBJ1-6; D gene ambiguous. The germline V and J ends were trimmed by 2 bases and 8 bases, with 16 bases remaining between them. The CDR3 is made up of 16 amino acids. CDR1 MGHRA and CDR2 YSYEKL come from the germline V gene. This CDR3 reads CASSQRRTGNDSPLHF. CDR3 in DNA: TGCGCCAGCAGCCAACGTAGAACCGGGAACGATTCACCCCTCCACTTT.

The chain joins TRBV7-3 to TRBJ2-2; 8 bases line up with TRBD1. The germline gives CDR1 SGHTA, CDR2 FQGTGA. V lost 2 bases, J lost 6 bases, and 11 bases stayed unmatched. This CDR3 comprises 17 residues. As DNA, the CDR3 is TGTGCCAGCAGCTTAGGGGTACAGGGGGTACTGTCCGGGGAGCTGTTTTTT. Translation gives CASSLGVQGVLSGELFF.

The V and J genes are TRBV19 and TRBJ2-7; D unclear. V gave up 3 bases and J gave up 3 bases, with 12 bases separating them. Germline CDR1 and CDR2: LNHDA and SQIVND (reference sequence). The CDR3 runs to 14 residues. This CDR3 reads CASSISVTYYEQYF. As DNA, the CDR3 is TGTGCCAGTAGTATCTCTGTGACTTACTACGAGCAGTACTTC.

The V call is TRBV7-2, the J call TRBJ1-1; no reliable D call. The CDR3 runs 13 residues. Germline loops: CDR1 SGHTA, CDR2 FQGNSA. V lost 4 bases, J lost 1 base, and 7 bases lay in between. Here the CDR3 DNA reads TGTGCCAGCAGCTACGGAGCGAACACTGAAGCTTTCTTT. Translation gives CASSYGANTEAFF.

CDR3 DNA: TGTGCCAGCAGTTACTCCCGGGACAGCAATCAGCCCCAGCATTTT. It specifies CASSYSRDSNQPQHF. J is TRBJ1-5 and V is TRBV6-5; D possibly corresponds to TRBD1 (5 bases). CDR3 length: 15 residues. Trimming removed 0 bases at V and 1 base at J, with 7 bases between. Germline V gives CDR1 MNHEY, CDR2 SVGAGI.

This clone was observed a few times. The chain employs TRBV27 and TRBJ2-7; TRBD1 agrees at 7 bases. V shed 6 bases, J shed 5 bases, and the junction held 10 bases outside the gene matches. CDR1 is MNHEY, CDR2 SMNVEV, per germline (reference sequence). The CDR3 is made up of 14 amino acids. Here the CDR3 DNA reads TGTGCCAGCAGGTTGTTGGCACAGGGGCACGAGCAGTACTTC. This translates into CASRLLAQGHEQYF.

The genes are TRBV7-2 and TRBJ2-3, with D tentatively TRBD2 (5 bases). CDR3 length: 14 residues. Per the germline V gene, CDR1 is SGHTA and CDR2 is FQGNSA. V was pared by 1 base and J by 4 bases, with 9 bases between. In nucleotides, the CDR3 is TGTGCCAGCAGCTTAGTTCCGAGGGCAGATACGCAGTATTTT. Its protein is CASSLVPRADTQYF. Combining the CDR3 with reference TRBV7-2 and TRBJ2-3 gives the whole variable domain GAGVSQSPSNKVTEKGKDVELRCDPISGHTALYWYRQSLGQGLEFLIYFQGNSAPDKSGLPSDRFSAERTGGSVSTLTIQRTQQEDSAVYLCASSLVPRADTQYFGPGTRLTVL.

V is TRBV7-2 and J is TRBJ1-5, with D maybe TRBD1 (5 bases). The CDR3 has 13 residues. V lost 4 bases and J 4 bases, leaving 8 bases between the germline ends. CDR1 SGHTA and CDR2 FQGNSA come from the germline V gene. DNA for the CDR3: TGTGCCAGCAGCTCCAGGGTGAATCAGCCCCAGCATTTT. Its protein product is CASSSRVNQPQHF. Drawing the rest from reference TRBV7-2 and TRBJ1-5, the complete variable domain is GAGVSQSPSNKVTEKGKDVELRCDPISGHTALYWYRQSLGQGLEFLIYFQGNSAPDKSGLPSDRFSAERTGGSVSTLTIQRTQQEDSAVYLCASSSRVNQPQHFGDGTRLSIL.

The J gene is TRBJ2-5, the V gene TRBV11-2; the D call may be TRBD1 or TRBD2 (6 bases each). The CDR3 extends over 15 amino acids. Deletions cut 4 bases from V and 4 bases from J, with 16 bases between. Per the germline V gene, CDR1 is SGHAT and CDR2 is FQNNGV. The CDR3 reads CASSSVERGVETQYF. In DNA, the CDR3 is TGTGCCAGCAGCTCCGTCGAGAGGGGGGTAGAGACCCAGTACTTC.

This clone was seen only once. The chain links TRBV19 to TRBJ1-1, with D perhaps TRBD1 (5 bases). Germline-derived CDR1 and CDR2 are LNHDA and SQIVND (reference sequence). Trimming shortened V by 3 bases and J by 1 base, and 15 bases separated the two germline ends. The CDR3 spans 16 residues. The chain's CDR3 is CASSMGQAYRNTEAFF. For the CDR3, the DNA is TGTGCCAGTAGTATGGGGCAGGCTTATAGGAACACTGAAGCTTTCTTT.

In this sample, this clone is medium-sized. V usage is TRBV5-5 and J usage is TRBJ1-2; unclear D gene. V was cut by 0 bases and J by 1 base, with 10 bases left in between. Germline CDR1 and CDR2: SGHKS and YYEKEE (reference sequence). The CDR3 covers 15 residues. The CDR3 region is CASSLDRADNYGYTF. The CDR3 DNA reads as TGTGCCAGCAGCTTGGATAGGGCGGATAACTATGGCTACACCTTC.

The chain is built from TRBV28 and TRBJ1-5, with 7 bases that match TRBD1. J lost 1 base, V lost 10 bases, and 19 bases had no gene match. Germline V lookup: CDR1 MDHEN, CDR2 SYDVKM. CDR3 length equals 18 residues. The CDR3 loop reads CATGVPGQFFASNQPQHF. CDR3 bases: TGTGCCACCGGGGTTCCGGGACAGTTCTTTGCCAGCAATCAGCCCCAGCATTTT.

The chain is built from TRBV7-7 and TRBJ2-5; D gene unclear. The CDR3 totals 14 residues. V was shortened by 5 bases and J by 4 bases, with 14 bases between the two germline ends. The germline V gene has CDR1 SSHAT and CDR2 FNYEAQ (reference sequence). DNA of the CDR3: TGTGCCAGCAGCCCCCCGGCCGCGGCAGAGACCCAGTACTTC. This sequence encodes CASSPPAAAETQYF.

This clone was observed a few times. The chain couples TRBV4-2 to TRBJ2-5; 9 nucleotides align to TRBD2. The length of the CDR3 is 18 residues. V lost 4 bases to trimming and J lost 3 bases; unmatched junction nucleotides: 15. CDR1 LGHNA and CDR2 YNFKEQ come from the germline V gene. The CDR3 DNA is TGTGCCAGCAGCCGCGTTTCTAGCGGGAATTTCGAAAAAGAGACCCAGTACTTC. Amino acids: CASSRVSSGNFEKETQYF.

This sequence joins TRBV6-1 and TRBJ2-7; 9 nucleotides match TRBD1. V gave up 3 bases and J gave up 1 base; unmatched junction bases: 7. In germline, CDR1 is MNHNS, CDR2 SASEGT. The CDR3 loop spans 16 amino acids. The CDR3 sequence is CASSDYRDRASYEQYF. The CDR3 DNA reads as TGTGCCAGCAGTGACTACCGGGACAGGGCTTCCTACGAGCAGTACTTC.

This chain links TRBV7-8 with TRBJ2-5, with 10 bases matching TRBD1. Trimming at V came to 3 bases and at J to 5 bases, leaving 12 bases not matched to a gene. This CDR3 spans 17 amino acids. The V gene's germline CDR1 is SGHVS and CDR2 FQNEAQ. The CDR3 coding sequence is TGTGCCAGCAGCTTCGGGGTACCGGGACAGGGGCGGGAGACCCAGTACTTC. As protein: CASSFGVPGQGRETQYF.

The chain carries TRBV30 and TRBJ1-5, with 10 bases fitting TRBD1. The CDR3 is made up of 16 amino acids. The trim removed 3 bases at V and 5 bases at J, leaving 10 bases unmatched. The germline gives CDR1 GTSNPN, CDR2 SVGIG (reference sequence). The CDR3 nucleotides are TGTGCCTGGAGAGGGGACACGGGGACAGGGGATCAGCCCCAGCATTTT. Amino acid sequence: CAWRGDTGTGDQPQHF.

This clone was picked up a small number of times. The rearrangement joins TRBV6-4 to TRBJ1-2; TRBD1 matches at 7 bases. V shed 2 bases and J 4 bases; nucleotides not matched to a gene: 7. CDR1 MRHNA and CDR2 SNTAGT come from the germline V gene. The CDR3 totals 15 residues. CDR3 in amino acids: CASSDTGQALYGYTF. CDR3 sequence (DNA): TGTGCCAGCAGTGACACCGGACAGGCTCTCTATGGCTACACCTTC.

The genes are TRBV4-2 and TRBJ1-1; D remains unclear. CDR3 size: 15 residues. Germline values: CDR1 LGHNA, CDR2 YNFKEQ. V shed 0 bases and J shed 1 base, with 9 bases lying between them. The CDR3 loop is CASSQESRRNTEAFF. CDR3 DNA sequence: TGTGCCAGCAGCCAAGAGAGCAGGAGGAACACTGAAGCTTTCTTT.

The V and J genes are TRBV4-1 and TRBJ1-5; 8 nucleotides align to TRBD1. Germline CDR1 is MGHRA and CDR2 is YSYEKL. The CDR3 totals 17 residues. Trimming at V came to 0 bases and at J to 7 bases, leaving 11 bases not matched to a gene. CDR3 bases: TGCGCCAGCAGCCAAGATTTTAGGACAGGGAAAGGACAGCCCCAGCATTTT. Translation gives CASSQDFRTGKGQPQHF.

The count of this clone is one. V is TRBV7-3 and J is TRBJ2-1; 10 nucleotides match TRBD1. The CDR3 contains 16 residues. The germline gives CDR1 SGHTA, CDR2 FQGTGA. The V segment lost 5 bases and the J segment 2 bases; nucleotides outside the gene matches: 6. The CDR3 loop is CASSREGTGAYNEQFF. The CDR3 DNA sequence: TGTGCCAGCAGCCGGGAGGGGACAGGGGCCTACAATGAGCAGTTCTTC.